The source of this T cell receptor beta chain is a study of T-cell memory formation after mild COVID-19. About this clonotype itself: Its target is not known.

Via MiXCR, TCRdb re-called the 5' RACE reads, giving one row per CDR3 protein. Here the sample spans approximately 500,000 distinct CDR3 sequences, 25% being singletons. V was clipped by 0 bases and J by 0 bases; unmatched bases: 12. Germline V gene lookup returns CDR1 SGHTA and CDR2 FQGTGA. This CDR3 is built from 20 residues. Broader study findings: Second-wave clones with a day 37 peak had unconfirmed SARS-CoV-2 specificity. Memory from before infection featured some responding clones, which suggests cross-reactive memory joined.

The J gene is TRBJ2-1, the V gene TRBV7-3; 9 bases line up with TRBD2. This receptor was obtained from an adult woman who had mild COVID-19 (a few samples of this study predate the infection). Cell type and time point are not known. Sequences were obtained from PBMCs or a T cell subset sorted from them (not recorded which). CDR3 sequence: CASSLTLGTSSSSSYNEQFF. CDR3 DNA: TGTGCCAGCAGCTTAACCCTGGGGACTAGCTCATCGAGCTCCTACAATGAGCAGTTCTTC.